The clone carrying this T cell receptor beta chain has just a few counts. The sample is drawn from a study of CD8 T cells in Susac syndrome. Germline V gene data show CDR1 as GTSNPN and CDR2 as SVGIG (reference sequence). The CDR3 extends over 8 amino acids. V was shortened by 7 bases and J by 11 bases, with 8 bases between the two germline ends. Sequencing targeted TCR beta in T cells from blood (CD8+ and CD4+). Isolation of CD8+ and CD4+ T cells was performed negatively, whereas enrichment of TEMRA cells was done by FACS. Random hexamers served to reverse transcribe roughly 0.45 to 1 ug RNA. It was immunoSEQ multiplex PCR that amplified TCR beta CDR3 across 54 Vbeta and 13 Jbeta. TCRdb reanalysed the immunoSEQ multiplex PCR reads using MiXCR and keeps one entry per CDR3 protein. The sample yields about 73,000 distinct CDR3 sequences, 85% to 95% seen once.

The receptor's source is a human donor with multiple sclerosis. The rearrangement uses TRBV30 and TRBJ1-2; TRBD1 might be the D (5 bases). Input material: CD8+ T cells from PBMCs. The CDR3 DNA follows: TGTGCCTCGGGGGGTTACACCTTC. Its translation: CASGGYTF.